The 29 T cell receptor beta chains below were found in one sample sequenced in a study of Graves' ophthalmopathy and Graves' hyperthyroidism. CDR3 regions of TCR beta were amplified from RNA transcripts. An opening RT-PCR round employed HTBI primers and preceded a second-round multiplex PCR. TCRdb processed the multiplex PCR reads anew with MiXCR; each CDR3 protein has one entry. The sample consists of approximately 700,000 distinct CDR3 sequences, 35% to 45% of them appearing once. The sequenced material came from peripheral blood. The receptors come from an adult man with Graves' ophthalmopathy.

The chain links TRBV29-1 to TRBJ2-7; the match to TRBD2 covers 7 bases. Trimming cost V 0 bases and J 2 bases; bases outside gene matches: 7. Per germline, CDR1 SQVTM and CDR2 ANQGSEA. The CDR3 spans 15 residues. The CDR3 spells CSVEERPSGTYEQYF. The DNA for the CDR3 is TGCAGCGTTGAAGAGCGTCCTAGCGGAACCTACGAGCAGTACTTC.

This clonotype was found many times. The chain links TRBV10-3 to TRBJ2-7, with 8 bases identical to TRBD1. Germline lookup yields CDR1 ENHRY and CDR2 SYGVKD. This CDR3 region has 15 residues. V was pared by 7 bases and J by 5 bases, with 13 bases of the junction left unmatched. The CDR3 nucleotides read TGTGCCATCACGGGTTCCTCGGACAGGGCGGACGAGCAGTACTTC. Its translation is CAITGSSDRADEQYF.

This chain uses TRBV20-1 with TRBJ2-5, with D maybe TRBD1 (7 bases). Per germline, CDR1 DFQATT and CDR2 SNEGSKA (reference sequence). The CDR3 extends over 16 amino acids. Trimming removed 1 base at V and 5 bases at J, with 20 bases between. CDR3 coding DNA: TGCAGTGCTAGAGGTGACCAGGGGGACTCCAGTGAGACCCAGTACTTC. Translated: CSARGDQGDSSETQYF.

A few counts support this clonotype. This sequence joins TRBV5-1 and TRBJ2-7, with D possibly TRBD1 on 7 matching bases. Trimming pared 1 base from V and 5 bases from J, leaving 16 bases between. The CDR3 length is 15 residues. Germline V CDR1 and CDR2: SGHRS, YFSETQ. The CDR3 sequence: CASSLTGQGGDEQYF. CDR3 nucleotides: TGCGCCAGCAGCTTGACAGGGCAGGGGGGTGACGAGCAGTACTTC.

This clonotype was observed a few times. The V and J genes are TRBV20-1 and TRBJ2-7; 8 bases match TRBD2. J gave up 3 bases and V 6 bases, and 13 bases lay outside the gene matches. This CDR3 is built from 15 residues. Germline assignment: CDR1 DFQATT and CDR2 SNEGSKA (reference sequence). CDR3 DNA: TGCAGTGCGTTAATAACGCCTAGCGGGCGCTACGAGCAGTACTTC. Translating it yields CSALITPSGRYEQYF.

Remarks on this clonotype: This may be a read error, as it is one base from a much larger clone. The V and J genes are TRBV7-9 and TRBJ1-1; unclear D gene. Germline values: CDR1 SEHNR, CDR2 FQNEAQ (reference sequence). The CDR3 sequence is 16 residues long. V shed 1 base and J shed 4 bases, with 16 bases lying between them. CDR3 loop: CASSLEYGQLITEAFF. The CDR3 nucleotides are TGTGCCAGCAGCTTAGAGTATGGTCAGCTGATCACTGAAGCTTTCTTT.

This clonotype came up many times. The genes are TRBV5-1 and TRBJ2-5; unclear D gene. This CDR3 contains 13 residues. Germline V gene data show CDR1 as SGHRS and CDR2 as YFSETQ. V gave up 0 bases and J gave up 7 bases, with 10 bases separating them. The CDR3 nucleotides are TGCGCCAGCAGCTTGGATCCAACCGGGACCCAGTACTTC. Protein product: CASSLDPTGTQYF.

This clonotype was observed a few times. The V gene is TRBV4-2, the J gene TRBJ1-1; TRBD1 aligns across 7 bases. Germline loops: CDR1 LGHNA, CDR2 YNFKEQ. Germline trimming cut 4 bases from V and 2 bases from J; bases unmatched to any gene: 7. The CDR3 spans 15 residues. CDR3 amino acids: CASSLGTESNTEAFF. The CDR3 DNA reads TGTGCCAGCAGCCTCGGGACAGAGAGTAACACTGAAGCTTTCTTT.

This clonotype came up many times. V is TRBV29-1 and J is TRBJ1-1; no firm D call. The CDR3 length is 12 residues. Germline values: CDR1 SQVTM, CDR2 ANQGSEA. Trimming stripped 3 bases from V and 6 bases from J, with 11 bases between. CDR3 sequence: CSVEVGTPEAFF. The DNA for the CDR3 is TGCAGCGTTGAGGTGGGAACCCCTGAAGCTTTCTTT.

This clonotype was detected a few times. One junction end does not reproduce the germline sequence, and a read error may be involved. The chain links TRBV10-3 to TRBJ1-2; 10 positions match TRBD1. The germline V gene has CDR1 ENHRY and CDR2 SYGVKD. The CDR3 extends over 15 amino acids. The CDR3 sequence: CATRDRGSSKYGYTF. CDR3 coding DNA: TGTGCCACCCGGGACAGGGGCTCCTCTAAGTATGGCTACACCTTC.

The CDR3 DNA reads TGTGCTGGTGGTCAGGGGCATCAGCCCCAGCATTTT. Its translation: CAGGQGHQPQHF. The chain combines TRBV12-3 or TRBV12-4 with TRBJ1-5; perhaps TRBD1 as D (6 bases). The CDR3 covers 12 residues.

This clonotype occurred once. One end of the junction does not line up with germline, which may come from a read error. The V and J genes are TRBV24-1 and TRBJ1-5; D perhaps matches TRBD1 (6 bases). The CDR3 is made up of 18 amino acids. Germline values: CDR1 KGHDR, CDR2 SFDVKD. The CDR3 sequence is CASSLSWGAGGRNQPQHF. Written as DNA, the CDR3 is TGTGCCAGCAGTTTATCTTGGGGGGCGGGAGGCAGAAATCAGCCCCAGCATTTT.

Points on this clonotype: A much larger clone lies a single base off, so this may be a read error. The V gene is TRBV25-1, the J gene TRBJ2-7; D may be TRBD2 (6 bases). CDR1 and CDR2 from the germline V gene are MGHDK and SYGVNS. The CDR3 is made up of 15 amino acids. CDR3 region: CATSGFGASVDEQYF. DNA of the CDR3: TGTGCCACCAGTGGTTTCGGGGCTAGCGTTGACGAGCAGTACTTC.

This clonotype was recorded a few times. The rearrangement uses TRBV5-1 and TRBJ1-1; 7 nucleotides agree with TRBD1. The V segment lost 5 bases and the J segment 1 base; nucleotides outside the gene matches: 5. Germline V lookup: CDR1 SGHRS, CDR2 YFSETQ. The CDR3 is 14 residues long. The CDR3 loop reads CASSWHRGNTEAFF. The CDR3 DNA sequence: TGCGCCAGCAGTTGGCACAGGGGGAACACTGAAGCTTTCTTT. Based on the CDR3 plus reference TRBV5-1 and TRBJ1-1, the full variable domain is KAGVTQTPRYLIKTRGQQVTLSCSPISGHRSVSWYQQTPGQGLQFLFEYFSETQRNKGNFPGRFSGRQFSNSRSEMNVSTLELGDSALYLCASSWHRGNTEAFFGQGTRLTVV.

This clonotype was counted ten times or more. The chain employs TRBV12-3 or TRBV12-4 and TRBJ2-5; TRBD1 is a possible D gene (6 bases). CDR3 length equals 14 residues. V dropped 3 bases and J dropped 5 bases, with 13 bases sitting between them. The CDR3 loop reads CASSFAGTWETQYF. The CDR3 coding sequence is TGTGCCAGCAGTTTTGCCGGGACATGGGAGACCCAGTACTTC.

The chain has TRBV4-2 and TRBJ2-7; a possible D gene is TRBD2 (6 bases). V was shortened by 1 base and J by 4 bases, with 14 bases between the two germline ends. This CDR3 is 15 amino acids long. The germline V gene encodes CDR1 LGHNA and CDR2 YNFKEQ. CDR3: CASSQVVGGEYEQYF. In nucleotides, the CDR3 is TGTGCCAGCAGCCAAGTTGTCGGGGGAGAGTACGAGCAGTACTTC.

The table lists this clonotype with many counts. The rearrangement uses TRBV9 and TRBJ2-7, with 10 bases fitting TRBD2. The CDR3 spans 15 residues. The V gene's germline CDR1 is SGDLS and CDR2 YYNGEE. The V gene end was trimmed by 0 bases and the J gene end by 7 bases; junction bases not matched to a gene: 7. CDR3 nucleotides: TGTGCCAGCAGCGTAGGGACTAGCGGACTCGGGGAGCAGTACTTC. Protein sequence: CASSVGTSGLGEQYF. Together with reference TRBV9 and TRBJ2-7, the CDR3 gives the full variable domain: DSGVTQTPKHLITATGQRVTLRCSPRSGDLSVYWYQQSLDQGLQFLIQYYNGEERAKGNILERFSAQQFPDLHSELNLSSLELGDSALYFCASSVGTSGLGEQYFGPGTRLTVT.

This clonotype was counted many times. V and J are TRBV19 and TRBJ1-1; D unclear. Germline CDR1 reads LNHDA; CDR2 reads SQIVND (reference sequence). V was pared by 6 bases and J by 1 base, with 15 bases between. The CDR3 runs 15 residues. The DNA of the CDR3 is TGTGCCAGTAGATCCTGGGCAGGCCAGAACACTGAAGCTTTCTTT. Protein sequence: CASRSWAGQNTEAFF.

Of note for this clonotype: A read error may produce the germline difference seen at one junction end. The J gene is TRBJ1-4, the V gene TRBV5-1; tentatively, D is TRBD1 (6 bases). CDR1 is SGHRS, CDR2 YFSETQ, per germline. The CDR3 is 16 residues long. CDR3 amino acids: CASSLGTRTAYEKLFF. The CDR3 DNA is TGTGCCAGCAGCTTGGGTACCCGGACAGCTTATGAAAAACTGTTTTTT.

The chain is built from TRBV12-3 or TRBV12-4 and TRBJ1-1; TRBD1 matches 7 bases. V shed 6 bases, J shed 6 bases, and the junction held 10 bases outside the gene matches. The CDR3 consists of 14 residues. The CDR3 is CASSLAGGEAEAFF. DNA for the CDR3: TGTGCCAGCAGCCTAGCAGGGGGAGAGGCTGAAGCTTTCTTT.

J is TRBJ1-6 and V is TRBV5-1, with no clear D. The CDR3 spans 14 residues. Germline V gene sequence: CDR1 SGHRS, CDR2 YFSETQ. Trimming stripped 0 bases from V and 8 bases from J, with 9 bases between. The CDR3 DNA reads as TGCGCCAGCAGCTTGGCTGGTGGGGATTCACCCCTCCACTTT. This gives the protein CASSLAGGDSPLHF.

The chain combines TRBV24-1 with TRBJ1-4; the D gene is possibly TRBD1 (5 bases). This CDR3 is 12 amino acids long. Trimming took off 4 bases at V and 11 bases at J, with 10 bases between the two ends. The germline V gene encodes CDR1 KGHDR and CDR2 SFDVKD. This CDR3 is CATSDRDDKLFF. In DNA form, the CDR3 reads TGTGCCACCAGTGACCGGGACGACAAACTGTTTTTT.

This clonotype was seen more than once but under ten times. CDR3 amino acids: CASSQDRLQSSYEQYF. The CDR3 DNA is TGTGCCAGCAGCCAAGATAGACTGCAGAGCTCCTACGAGCAGTACTTC. The chain has TRBV9 and TRBJ2-7, with D hard to call. The V end was cut by 4 bases, the J end by 0 bases, with 17 bases between. CDR1 SGDLS and CDR2 YYNGEE come from the germline V gene. The CDR3 is 16 amino acids.

The CDR3 DNA follows: TGTGCCAGTACCACGGGGGATCAAGAGACCCAGTACTTC. Translation gives CASTTGDQETQYF. V usage is TRBV11-1 and J usage is TRBJ2-7; TRBD2 might be the D (6 bases). TRBJ2-5 explains the end of the DNA better; the J call may be wrong. The CDR3 spans 13 residues. CDR1 and CDR2 from the germline V gene are SGHAT and FQDESV (reference sequence).

Only a few counts were recorded for this clonotype. The CDR3 DNA reads as TGTGCCAGCAGCTTGGCGGGGGCAAGGGTCACTGAAGCTTTCTTT. Translating it yields CASSLAGARVTEAFF. The rearrangement joins TRBV5-5 to TRBJ1-1; possible D gene TRBD1, 6 bases. The CDR3 runs to 15 residues. Per germline, CDR1 SGHKS and CDR2 YYEKEE (reference sequence). V lost 0 bases to trimming and J lost 4 bases, with 13 bases between them.

The V call is TRBV29-1, the J call TRBJ2-7; D is perhaps TRBD1 (8 bases). Germline CDR1 reads SQVTM; CDR2 reads ANQGSEA. Trimming cost V 7 bases and J 3 bases, with 16 bases left between them. The CDR3 spans 13 residues. CDR3 bases: TGCAGCGCTTGGACAGGGACTATCTACGAGCAGTACTTC. Amino acids: CSAWTGTIYEQYF.

The V and J genes are TRBV7-7 and TRBJ1-2, with D possibly matching TRBD1 (5 bases). Germline V gene data show CDR1 as SSHAT and CDR2 as FNYEAQ (reference sequence). V lost 4 bases and J lost 5, with 14 bases in between. The CDR3 is 14 residues long. This chain's CDR3 is CASSSRDLYYGYTF. Here the CDR3 DNA reads TGTGCCAGCAGCTCCCGGGACCTGTATTATGGCTACACCTTC.

At least ten counts were recorded for this clonotype. This chain links TRBV7-9 with TRBJ1-1; D is ambiguous. Trimming took 3 bases from V and 7 from J, leaving 12 bases between them. Germline lookup yields CDR1 SEHNR and CDR2 FQNEAQ (reference sequence). The CDR3 consists of 13 residues. The CDR3 nucleotides read TGTGCCAGCAGCTTGACACAAGGCTATGAAGCTTTCTTT. It is translated as CASSLTQGYEAFF. The entire variable domain, with the rest obtained from reference TRBV7-9 and TRBJ1-1, is as follows: DTGVSQNPRHKITKRGQNVTFRCDPISEHNRLYWYRQTLGQGPEFLTYFQNEAQLEKSRLLSDRFSAERPKGSFSTLEIQRTEQGDSAMYLCASSLTQGYEAFFGQGTRLTVV.

The chain couples TRBV25-1 to TRBJ2-2; D call uncertain. The V end lost 8 bases, the J end lost 3 bases, and 7 bases lay between the germline ends. The germline V gene has CDR1 MGHDK and CDR2 SYGVNS. CDR3 length: 12 residues. In nucleotides, the CDR3 is TGTGCCAGCTTAACTTACACCGGGGAGCTGTTTTTT. It encodes CASLTYTGELFF.